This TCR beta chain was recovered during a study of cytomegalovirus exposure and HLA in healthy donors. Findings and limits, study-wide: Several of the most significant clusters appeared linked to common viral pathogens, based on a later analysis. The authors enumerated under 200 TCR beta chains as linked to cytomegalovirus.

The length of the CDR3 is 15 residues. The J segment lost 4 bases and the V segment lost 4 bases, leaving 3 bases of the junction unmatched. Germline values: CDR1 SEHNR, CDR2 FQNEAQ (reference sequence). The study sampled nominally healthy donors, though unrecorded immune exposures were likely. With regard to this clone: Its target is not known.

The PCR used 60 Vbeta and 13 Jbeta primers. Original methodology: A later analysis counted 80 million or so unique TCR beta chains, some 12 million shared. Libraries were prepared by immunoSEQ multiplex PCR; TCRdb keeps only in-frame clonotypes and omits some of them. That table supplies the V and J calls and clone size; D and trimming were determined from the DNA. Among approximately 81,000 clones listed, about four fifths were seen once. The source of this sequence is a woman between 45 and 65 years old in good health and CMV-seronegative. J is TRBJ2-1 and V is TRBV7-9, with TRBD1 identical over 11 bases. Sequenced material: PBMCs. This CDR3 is CASSSGQGVYNEQFF. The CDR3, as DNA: TGTGCCAGCAGCTCGGGACAGGGGGTTTACAATGAGCAGTTCTTC. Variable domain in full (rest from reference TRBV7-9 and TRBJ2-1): DTGVSQNPRHKITKRGQNVTFRCDPISEHNRLYWYRQTLGQGPEFLTYFQNEAQLEKSRLLSDRFSAERPKGSFSTLEIQRTEQGDSAMYLCASSSGQGVYNEQFFGPGTRLTVL.